The sequence of this T cell receptor (beta chain) was determined in a study of blood T cell repertoires in COVID-19. Methods used by the authors: Estimation of nucleated cell counts relied on the amplification of reference gene primers. The data were produced by immunoSEQ multiplex PCR, yet TCRdb's version contains in-frame clones alone and is incomplete. V and J calls and clone size come straight from that table; D and trimming were deduced from the DNA. The data show 210,000 or so clones, with about four fifths seen just once and approximately 1.8% held by the top ten. The CDR3 consists of 16 residues. Looked up from germline, CDR1 is SGDLS and CDR2 is YYNGEE. V gave up 0 bases and J gave up 2 bases, with 12 bases separating them. Self-reported history from a screening survey and questionnaire set each donor's cohort. Donors in Cohort 3 counted as recovered after two negative PCRs, clearance, or symptom resolution.

The chain combines TRBV9 with TRBJ1-3, with unresolved D. The sample taken for sequencing was PBMCs or T cells enriched from blood (not recorded which). The receptor's source is a man aged 55 to 70 who had recovered from COVID-19. The CDR3 DNA reads TGTGCCAGCAGCGTAGCTACGGCAGGCACTGGAAACACCATATATTTT. Protein: CASSVATAGTGNTIYF.